This T cell receptor beta chain was captured by sequencing in a study of T cell changes during pregnancy in multiple sclerosis (dated by TCRdb to the late 2010s). About the full investigation: The study examined how the T cell repertoire changed over the course of pregnancy in women with multiple sclerosis.

From the germline V gene, CDR1 is SGHAT and CDR2 is FQNNGV. After removal of 5 bases from V and 0 bases from J, the junction retains 4 bases not matched to a gene. The CDR3, cysteine through phenylalanine, is 14 amino acids long. Only CDR3 DNA is held: 42 bases, read in frame from base 1. To note about this clone: Its antigen remains undetermined. The input lacks base qualities; no much larger clone sits a single base away.

Library creation used the immunoSEQ multiplex PCR assay. Here the immuneACCESS table is served through TCRdb, limited to in-frame sequences with V and J called. Missing clones are a known gap in these copies; in checked studies unresolved V genes cover under half, and the rest lacks a known reason. In this sample the table shows nearly 40,000 clones, approximately 90% of which occur a single time. 0.7% to 1% of the sample is taken by the ten largest. The rearranged segments are TRBV11-2 and TRBJ2-7; TRBD1 matches 7 bases in the middle. The TCR comes from a female donor with multiple sclerosis, enrolled in a pregnancy study. The source was CD4+ T cells from peripheral blood mononuclear cells, collected in the third trimester of pregnancy. The CDR3 here reads CASSRDRNSYEQYF. The DNA sequence follows: TGTGCCAGCAGCCGGGACAGAAACTCCTACGAGCAGTACTTC. Reference TRBV11-2 and TRBJ2-7 proteins supply the regions before and after the CDR3; the full variable domain is: EAGVAQSPRYKIIEKRQSVAFWCNPISGHATLYWYQQILGQGPKLLIQFQNNGVVDDSQLPKDRFSAERLKGVDSTLKIQPAKLEDSAVYLCASSRDRNSYEQYFGPGTRLTVT.